The clone carrying this T cell receptor (beta chain) was observed many times. The antigen is not known. This entry belongs to a study of T cells after yellow fever vaccination. The V end lost 2 bases, the J end lost 6 bases, and 14 bases lay between the germline ends. The V gene's germline CDR1 is SGHRS and CDR2 YFSETQ. The CDR3 sequence is 14 residues long. Study-wide findings and caveats: A small proportion of clonotypes was detected in both the CD4 and CD8 compartments. Re-detected after boosting: most primary clones, 96% of CD4 and 80% to 90% of CD8.

Template-switching 5'RACE yielded the TCR cDNA; a universal primer site and UMIs were added in the process. TCRdb analysed the 5' RACE reads with MiXCR anew, one entry per CDR3 protein. The sample gives roughly 140,000 distinct CDR3 sequences, 7% to 9% of which show up once; under 0.95% is in the top ten. The sequencing here drew on CD4+ T cells sorted from PBMCs, taken 5 days after the yellow fever booster vaccination. This chain uses TRBV5-1 with TRBJ1-1; the D gene is possibly TRBD1 (6 bases). The TCR originated in a man aged 30-40 years who received the YFV17D yellow fever vaccine. CDR3 sequence: CASSLVHRAPEAFF. CDR3 nucleotide sequence: TGCGCCAGCAGCTTAGTCCACAGGGCCCCTGAAGCTTTCTTT. The entire variable domain, with the rest obtained from reference TRBV5-1 and TRBJ1-1, is as follows: KAGVTQTPRYLIKTRGQQVTLSCSPISGHRSVSWYQQTPGQGLQFLFEYFSETQRNKGNFPGRFSGRQFSNSRSEMNVSTLELGDSALYLCASSLVHRAPEAFFGQGTRLTVV.